This TCR beta chain derives from a study of early T cells in non-severe SARS-CoV-2 infection (dated by TCRdb to the early 2020s). For context, the study as a whole: Because TCR sequencing relied on bulk RNA taken from unsorted whole blood, pairing of alpha and beta chains was not possible.

Details on this clonotype: This receptor's antigen is unknown. Base qualities are not recorded, but no much larger clone differs from it by a single base.

Study-wide conclusions, independent of this receptor: Matching against VDJdb was skewed toward anti-spike CD8 responses, likely underestimated virus-specific expansions, and missed private and CD4 specificities.

The library was produced with 5' RACE. The instrument given in TCRdb is NextSeq 500. Unique molecular identifiers were attached to individual cDNA molecules in the TCR library protocol so that sequencing error and PCR bias could be corrected. Both TCR alpha and beta chains were sequenced, and tight co-correlation was observed between alpha and beta sequence abundances in each sample. The original pipeline was this. Decombinator V4 was used to perform V gene, J gene and CDR3 annotation of TCR sequences. Expanded TCRs were defined as changing significantly between any two time points under a Poisson model with p below 0.0001. TCR abundances were normalised to the total number of TCRs sequenced in each sample and reported as counts per million. TRAV1-2 paired with TRAJ12, TRAJ20 or TRAJ33 defined MAIT TCRs, while TRAV10 paired with TRAJ18 defined iNKT TCRs. VDJdb, accessed 1 November 2021, was searched for CMV, EBV and SARS-CoV-2 annotated TCRs, with TCRs annotated for multiple antigens excluded. TCRdb's own reprocessing of the public reads used fastp at Q25 and MiXCR and kept productive beta chains. CDR3 protein sequences are deduplicated, and each keeps its most common genes and DNA. The V and J calls and clone size are TCRdb's, not the authors'. This sample gives some 57,000 distinct CDR3 sequences in total; about 10% of them show up just once. The top ten clonotypes cover roughly 1.7% of the sample.

Trimming takes 5 bases off V and 1 base off J; junction bases not matched to a gene: 6. Reading from cysteine to phenylalanine, the CDR3 counts 15 amino acids. The only DNA kept is the CDR3, 45 bases in frame from the first base. The germline V gene specifies SGHAT as CDR1 and FQNNGV as CDR2. A case-control design nested within a healthcare worker cohort in London, UK, was used, with weekly nasopharyngeal swab PCR tests and blood sampling performed. Healthcare workers were recruited between 23 and 31 March 2020, during the week of the UK lockdown, and were followed weekly for up to roughly 16 weeks.

Sequencing was carried out using whole blood. The rearranged chain carries TRBV11-2 and TRBJ1-1; TRBD1 aligns with 8 central bases. The receptor was isolated from an adult who was a healthcare worker with PCR-confirmed SARS-CoV-2 infection or an uninfected control (not recorded which). CDR3 region: CASSHGTGRNTEAFF. The DNA sequence is TGTGCCAGCAGCCACGGGACAGGCAGGAACACTGAAGCTTTCTTT.